This TCR beta chain was captured in a study of preoperative IRX-2 immunotherapy in early breast cancer. Germline CDR1 is MNHGY and CDR2 is SAAAGT. This CDR3 is built from 13 residues. V lost 0 bases to trimming and J lost 5 bases, with 8 bases between them. Treatment given: preoperative locoregional IRX-2 cytokine immunotherapy. Profiled with immunoSEQ multiplex PCR; TCRdb holds only in-frame clones, not every one. The table records some 32,000 clones, around 86% of them present only once. This rearrangement joins TRBV6-8 to TRBJ2-7; no reliable D call. The specimen was lymph node tissue, collected from a patient treated with IRX-2 immunotherapy. The origin of this receptor is a human donor with breast cancer. In DNA, the CDR3 is TGTGCCAGCAGTTACTCTACCTTGAACGAGCAGTACTTC. This sequence encodes CASSYSTLNEQYF.